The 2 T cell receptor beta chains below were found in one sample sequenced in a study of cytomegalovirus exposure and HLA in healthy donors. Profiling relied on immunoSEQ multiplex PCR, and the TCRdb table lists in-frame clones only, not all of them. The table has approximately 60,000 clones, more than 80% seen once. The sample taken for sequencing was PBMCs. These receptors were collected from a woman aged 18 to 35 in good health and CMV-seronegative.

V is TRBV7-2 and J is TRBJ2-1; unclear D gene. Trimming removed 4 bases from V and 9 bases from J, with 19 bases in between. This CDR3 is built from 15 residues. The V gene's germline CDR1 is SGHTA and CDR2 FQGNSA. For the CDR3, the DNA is TGTGCCAGCAGCTCCACCTTTCCCCAGCGCAGTGAGCAGTTCTTC. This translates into CASSSTFPQRSEQFF.

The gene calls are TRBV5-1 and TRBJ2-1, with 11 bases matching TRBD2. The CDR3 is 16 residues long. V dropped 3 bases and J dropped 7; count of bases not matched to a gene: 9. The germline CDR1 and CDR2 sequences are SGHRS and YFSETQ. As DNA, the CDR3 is TGCGCCAGCAGCTACGGATTAGCGGGGGGGAGAAATGAGCAGTTCTTC. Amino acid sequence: CASSYGLAGGRNEQFF.